The rows below give T cell receptor beta chains drawn from one sample of a study of blood T cells in healthy people across ages. TCRdb re-analysed the 5' RACE reads in MiXCR, keeping a single row per CDR3 protein. The sample includes more than 600,000 distinct CDR3 sequences, around 25% of them seen just once. These data were likewise used in another study, on T cells of mothers and their children.

The specimen sequenced was blood. The receptors were gathered from a boy younger than 18 in good health. Both conserved end residues are part of each CDR3.

V: TRBV9; J: TRBJ2-1; length: 17; CDR3: CASSGLGTGATYNEQFF
V: TRBV12-3/TRBV12-4; J: TRBJ1-1; length: 13; CDR3: CASSLAGATEAFF
V: TRBV19; J: TRBJ1-4; length: 13; CDR3: CASSMVNNEKLFF
V: TRBV12-3/TRBV12-4; J: TRBJ2-7; length: 16; CDR3: CASSLGLTSGTSKQYF
V: TRBV20-1; J: TRBJ2-7; length: 12; CDR3: CSARVGGYEQYF
V: TRBV11-2; J: TRBJ1-2; length: 14; CDR3: CASSLDRQRRGYTF
V: TRBV7-2; J: NA; length: 14; CDR3: CASSFSESRGEQFF
V: TRBV7-2; J: TRBJ1-5; length: 15; CDR3: CASSLAGLYNQPQHF
V: TRBV25-1; J: TRBJ1-1; length: 17; CDR3: CASSGPRDRVSNTEAFF
V: TRBV10-3; J: TRBJ1-3; length: 15; CDR3: CAITRDPGSGNTIYF
V: TRBV6-5; J: TRBJ1-2; length: 13; CDR3: CASTEGVGLGYTF
V: TRBV6-5; J: TRBJ2-1; length: 15; CDR3: CASSWDRSSYNEQFF
V: TRBV14; J: NA; length: 18; CDR3: CASSQAGRASGRSYEQYF
V: TRBV27; J: TRBJ2-1; length: 14; CDR3: CASRRRSSYNEQFF
V: TRBV2; J: TRBJ2-2; length: 17; CDR3: CASRGAIGQGFAGELFF
V: TRBV4-1; J: TRBJ2-1; length: 15; CDR3: CASSHDPGPGFEQFF
V: TRBV7-9; J: TRBJ2-2; length: 14; CDR3: CASSKREDTGELFF
V: TRBV7-8; J: TRBJ1-2; length: 16; CDR3: CASSTHERVANYGYTF
V: TRBV9; J: TRBJ2-5; length: 15; CDR3: CASSGTSGRAETQYF
V: TRBV6-2/TRBV6-3; J: TRBJ2-5; length: 15; CDR3: CASSTVWDYEETRYF
V: TRBV7-2; J: TRBJ2-4; length: 17; CDR3: CASSLGLAGGPQNIQYF
V: TRBV6-5; J: TRBJ2-5; length: 14; CDR3: CASRGSGRVETQYF
V: TRBV7-6; J: TRBJ2-7; length: 15; CDR3: CASSLHAGGTYEQYF
V: TRBV4-1; J: TRBJ2-4; length: 14; CDR3: CASSPGVAENIQYF
V: TRBV12-3/TRBV12-4; J: TRBJ2-7; length: 11; CDR3: CASSLRETQCF
V: TRBV7-2; J: TRBJ2-5; length: 14; CDR3: CVSSLDQAQETQYF
V: TRBV28; J: TRBJ2-7; length: 14; CDR3: CASSLPPSSYEQYF
V: TRBV9; J: TRBJ2-5; length: 15; CDR3: CASSVDGTGPETQYF
V: TRBV10-3; J: TRBJ2-4; length: 14; CDR3: CAISLSRGENIQYF
V: TRBV14; J: TRBJ2-2; length: 13; CDR3: CASSRTRPGELFF
V: TRBV5-1; J: TRBJ2-7; length: 12; CDR3: CASSEGINEQYF
V: TRBV20-1; J: TRBJ2-6; length: 14; CDR3: CSAVRGPGANVLTF
V: TRBV6-2/TRBV6-3; J: NA; length: 13; CDR3: CASSQAGQYEQYF
V: TRBV18; J: TRBJ2-7; length: 15; CDR3: CASSPNTDRGYEQYF
V: TRBV29-1; J: TRBJ2-5; length: 14; CDR3: CSVDVQGAWETQYF
V: TRBV6-1; J: NA; length: 14; CDR3: CASEPAHRDHLQFF
V: TRBV28; J: TRBJ2-7; length: 14; CDR3: CASNLAGVTYEQYF
V: TRBV11-2; J: NA; length: 18; CDR3: CASSLKSMAQGTYNEQFF
V: TRBV6-1; J: TRBJ1-4; length: 15; CDR3: CASTLMGQPNEKLFF
V: TRBV10-3; J: TRBJ2-3; length: 15; CDR3: CANSIGGEGTDTQYF
V: TRBV29-1; J: TRBJ1-2; length: 12; CDR3: CTYSSVNYGYTF
V: TRBV11-2; J: TRBJ2-1; length: 20; CDR3: CASSLDPLREKRDRVGEQFF
V: TRBV9; J: TRBJ2-7; length: 15; CDR3: CASSPWGQGSYEQYF
V: TRBV28; J: NA; length: 17; CDR3: CASSFQWGTSGSYEQYF
V: TRBV4-2; J: TRBJ2-5; length: 16; CDR3: CASSQEDGRGRETQYF
V: TRBV29-1; J: TRBJ1-2; length: 13; CDR3: CSVGDRGDYGYTF
V: TRBV7-9; J: TRBJ2-5; length: 14; CDR3: CASSGGRDQETQYF
V: TRBV20-1; J: TRBJ1-1; length: 14; CDR3: CSASLEGLNTEAFF
V: TRBV2; J: TRBJ2-2; length: 14; CDR3: CASSGVRFGGELFF
V: TRBV7-2; J: TRBJ1-2; length: 17; CDR3: CASSSEGQGVLGYGYTF
V: TRBV9; J: TRBJ2-1; length: 15; CDR3: CASSPLGGDRNEQFF
V: TRBV7-6; J: TRBJ1-4; length: 14; CDR3: CASSYPGGSEKLFF
V: TRBV7-3; J: TRBJ2-1; length: 14; CDR3: CASSLTGTYNEQFF
V: TRBV6-5; J: TRBJ1-1; length: 14; CDR3: CASSVTGGDTEAFF
V: TRBV7-9; J: TRBJ1-6; length: 15; CDR3: CASSLLGRSNSPLHF